The rows below give T cell receptor beta chains drawn from one sample of a study of T cell clones after liver transplantation. The protocol was immunoSEQ multiplex PCR, while the TCRdb copy is restricted to in-frame clones and leaves out a portion. The profile shows about 100,000 clones, approximately 78% of them singletons. The specimen comprised CD4+ T cells from blood, sampled before liver transplant. The receptors here all came from a human donor who received a liver transplant. CDR3s include the opening cysteine and the closing phenylalanine or tryptophan. A D gene is named only where the DNA matches it firmly. A row's size may be missing; if present it is once, few, many or a size class.

size,V,J,length,D,CDR3,DNA
once,TRBV5-6,TRBJ2-7,14,-,CASSLPGESYEQYF,TGTGCCAGCAGTTTGCCGGGGGAGTCCTACGAGCAGTACTTC
-,TRBV6-5,TRBJ1-1,15,-,CASSYSGLRGTEAFF,TGTGCCAGCAGTTACTCGGGGCTCAGGGGCACTGAAGCTTTCTTT
-,TRBV18,TRBJ2-7,13,-,CASSLGSTYEQYF,TGTGCCAGCTCGTTGGGATCCACCTACGAGCAGTACTTC
-,TRBV10-3,TRBJ1-1,14,-,CAISESQGNTEAFF,TGTGCCATCAGTGAGTCACAGGGGAACACTGAAGCTTTCTTT
-,TRBV6-5,TRBJ1-1,14,-,CASSYSNAGTEAFF,TGTGCCAGCAGTTACTCGAATGCCGGGACCGAAGCTTTCTTT
-,TRBV7-3,TRBJ1-5,15,-,CASSLTGQGNQPQHF,TGTGCCAGCAGCTTAACCGGCCAGGGCAATCAGCCCCAGCATTTT
-,TRBV29-1,TRBJ1-4,14,-,CSVEISGAGEKLFF,TGCAGCGTTGAGATTTCAGGGGCGGGTGAAAAACTGTTTTTT
-,TRBV15,TRBJ2-3,16,-,CATSRAGTPGGDTQYF,TGTGCCACCAGCAGAGCCGGGACTCCCGGGGGAGATACGCAGTATTTT
-,TRBV7-2,TRBJ2-1,14,-,CASSLGQSHNEQFF,TGTGCCAGCAGCTTAGGACAGTCCCACAATGAGCAGTTCTTC
once,TRBV6-1,TRBJ1-2,11,-,CASSYSHGYTF,TGTGCCAGCAGTTATTCCCATGGCTACACCTTC
-,TRBV15,TRBJ1-1,14,-,CATSRAAAQSILFF,TGTGCCACCAGCAGGGCCGCCGCTCAATCCATCCTTTTCTTT
-,TRBV5-8,TRBJ2-7,16,-,CASSLGHLKGPYEQYF,TGTGCCAGCAGCTTGGGACACCTCAAAGGACCCTACGAGCAGTACTTC
-,TRBV6-1,TRBJ2-2,15,-,CASSEVGGPNGELFF,TGTGCCAGCAGTGAAGTCGGGGGGCCGAACGGGGAGCTGTTTTTT
-,TRBV10-3,TRBJ2-1,12,-,CAISESSLSQFF,TGTGCCATCAGTGAGTCATCACTTTCGCAGTTCTTC
-,TRBV7-9,TRBJ1-3,16,-,CASSFLTARSGNTIYF,TGTGCCAGCAGCTTCCTGACAGCCCGTTCTGGAAACACCATATATTTT
-,TRBV10-3,TRBJ2-7,18,TRBD1,CAISESVRLRDRVSEQYF,TGTGCCATCAGTGAGTCGGTCCGACTACGAGACAGGGTGAGCGAGCAGTACTTC
-,TRBV12-5,TRBJ2-7,14,TRBD1,CASGSPGQGYEQYF,TGTGCTAGTGGTTCCCCGGGACAGGGCTACGAGCAGTACTTC
-,TRBV5-6,TRBJ1-1,14,-,CASRGGMRNTEAFF,TGTGCCAGCAGGGGAGGGATGCGGAACACTGAAGCTTTCTTT
-,TRBV6-6,TRBJ1-1,11,-,CASTSTPEAFF,TGTGCCAGCACCTCTACTCCTGAAGCTTTCTTT
-,TRBV2,TRBJ1-1,12,-,CASSLQGTEAFF,TGTGCCAGCAGTCTCCAGGGGACTGAAGCTTTCTTT
few,TRBV28,TRBJ1-1,13,-,CASSGRLNTEAFF,TGTGCCAGCAGCGGTCGTTTGAACACTGAAGCTTTCTTT
-,TRBV18,TRBJ2-3,17,TRBD1,CASSPRTGHSSTDTQYF,TGTGCCAGCTCACCAAGGACAGGACACTCTAGCACAGATACGCAGTATTTT